A single sample is the source of the 20 T cell receptor beta chains below, sequenced in a study of T cells after yellow fever vaccination. TCRdb passed the 5' RACE reads through MiXCR, listing each CDR3 protein once. The top ten hold over 12% of the sample, which has a few hundred thousand distinct CDR3 sequences, roughly 6.1% seen once. Here the sequenced sample was PBMCs, taken 5 days after the yellow fever booster vaccination. These receptors came from a man aged 30 to 45 who received the YFV17D yellow fever vaccine.

In this sample, this clonotype turned up many times. The chain joins TRBV18 to TRBJ2-5; D remains unclear. The CDR3 spans 13 residues. V lost 3 bases and J 3 bases, leaving 8 bases between the germline ends. Germline CDR1 is KGHSH and CDR2 is LQKENI. CDR3 sequence (DNA): TGTGCCAGCTCACCCCCAGCAAAAGAGACCCAGTACTTC. This sequence encodes CASSPPAKETQYF.

This rearrangement joins TRBV7-6 to TRBJ2-3; D perhaps matches TRBD1 (5 bases). There are 17 residues in the CDR3. Germline V gene lookup returns CDR1 SGHVS and CDR2 FNYEAQ. The ends were cut back, 4 bases at V and 2 bases at J, with 19 bases in the middle. CDR3 protein: CASSSSVGQGITDTQYF. CDR3 in DNA: TGTGCCAGCAGCTCTTCGGTCGGGCAGGGAATCACAGATACGCAGTATTTT.

In its sample, this clonotype was seen many times. The rearrangement uses TRBV10-3 and TRBJ2-1, with D perhaps TRBD1 or TRBD2 (5 bases each). The germline V gene has CDR1 ENHRY and CDR2 SYGVKD. V lost 7 bases and J 9 bases, leaving 10 bases between the germline ends. This CDR3 spans 11 amino acids. As DNA, the CDR3 is TGTGCCATCACTAGGGGAGCTGAGCAGTTCTTC. This translates into CAITRGAEQFF.

The gene calls are TRBV20-1 and TRBJ2-3; tentative D call: TRBD2 (5 bases). Germline V lookup: CDR1 DFQATT, CDR2 SNEGSKA (reference sequence). This CDR3 is built from 14 residues. V was cut by 5 bases and J by 1 base, with 13 bases left in between. Written as DNA, the CDR3 is TGCAGTGCTCTCCCCTACGGGGGCACAGATACGCAGTATTTT. Translating it yields CSALPYGGTDTQYF.

This clonotype was seen a handful of times. This sequence joins TRBV20-1 and TRBJ2-1, with TRBD2 matching 12 bases. There are 17 residues in the CDR3. Trimming cost V 0 bases and J 2 bases; bases outside gene matches: 5. Germline CDR1 reads DFQATT; CDR2 reads SNEGSKA (reference sequence). CDR3 nucleotide sequence: TGCAGTGCTAGAGATCAGACTAGCGGGAGTACCTACAATGAGCAGTTCTTC. As protein: CSARDQTSGSTYNEQFF.

The chain combines TRBV3-1 with TRBJ2-1; no clear D gene. Germline CDR1 LGHDT, CDR2 YNNKEL (reference sequence). V was trimmed by 3 bases and J by 5 bases, leaving 11 bases between them. CDR3 length equals 14 residues. CDR3 protein: CASSQWSDDNEQFF. CDR3 bases: TGTGCCAGCAGCCAGTGGTCGGACGACAATGAGCAGTTCTTC.

Notes on this clonotype: One end of the junction does not line up with germline, which may come from a read error. The V gene is TRBV7-9, the J gene TRBJ2-6, with unresolved D. Looked up from germline, CDR1 is SEHNR and CDR2 is FQNEAQ (reference sequence). The CDR3 sequence is 12 residues long. Here the CDR3 reads CASTVVATVLTF. The CDR3 DNA reads TGTGCCAGCACCGTAGTCGCCACCGTCCTGACTTTC.

This clonotype was detected many times. The rearrangement joins TRBV27 to TRBJ2-7; D uncertain. V shed 3 bases and J shed 1 base, with 7 bases lying between them. This CDR3 comprises 13 residues. Looked up from germline, CDR1 is MNHEY and CDR2 is SMNVEV (reference sequence). DNA of the CDR3: TGTGCCAGCAGTTTTGGCAGGTCCTACGAGCAGTACTTC. Translating it yields CASSFGRSYEQYF.

This clonotype has a count of ten or more. The chain uses TRBV12-3 or TRBV12-4 and TRBJ2-1; 14 bases are shared with TRBD2. The CDR3 has 18 residues. J gave up 7 bases and V 3 bases, and 11 bases lay outside the gene matches. CDR3 amino acids: CASSFGTSGRKGLNEQFF. For the CDR3, the DNA is TGTGCCAGCAGTTTTGGGACTAGCGGGAGAAAGGGTTTAAATGAGCAGTTCTTC.

The CDR3 DNA reads as TGCGCCAGCAGTGGGCACCCCGTCAATGAGCAGTTCTTC. Translation gives CASSGHPVNEQFF. V is TRBV10-2 and J is TRBJ2-1; no definite D call. The CDR3 totals 13 residues. CDR1 is WSHSY, CDR2 SAAADI, per germline. V was pared by 4 bases and J by 6 bases, with 10 bases between.

The CDR3 sequence is CAISLAVNSYNEQFF. The CDR3 DNA reads TGTGCCATCTCTCTAGCGGTAAACTCCTACAATGAGCAGTTCTTC. The V call is TRBV10-3, the J call TRBJ2-1; TRBD2 matches 7 bases. Germline V gene sequence: CDR1 ENHRY, CDR2 SYGVKD. CDR3 length: 15 residues. Losses at the gene ends were 8 bases for V and 0 bases for J; bases not matched to a gene: 7.

This clonotype was recorded at least ten times. This chain connects TRBV18 to TRBJ2-3; 7 bases map to TRBD1. CDR1 KGHSH and CDR2 LQKENI come from the germline V gene. The CDR3 runs to 16 residues. V lost 6 bases, J lost 5 bases, and 14 bases stayed unmatched. CDR3 nucleotides: TGTGCCAGCTCCCAAGGGACAGCCCATTTTGGAGATACGCAGTATTTT. It is translated as CASSQGTAHFGDTQYF.

The chain couples TRBV9 to TRBJ2-1, with TRBD1 matching 9 bases. Per the germline V gene, CDR1 is SGDLS and CDR2 is YYNGEE. CDR3 length equals 13 residues. After removal of 4 bases from V and 10 bases from J, the junction contained 6 bases not matched to a gene. CDR3 amino acids: CASSPDRGREQFF. The CDR3 DNA reads TGTGCCAGCAGCCCAGACAGGGGGAGAGAGCAGTTCTTC.

This chain connects TRBV14 to TRBJ2-1; a possible D gene is TRBD1 (6 bases). The CDR3 has 15 amino acids. Trimming removed 4 bases at V and 0 bases at J, with 10 bases between. Germline CDR1 and CDR2: SGHDN and FVKESK. The CDR3 region has the DNA TGTGCCAGCAGCCCCCAGGGGACCTCCTACAATGAGCAGTTCTTC. It specifies CASSPQGTSYNEQFF.

The chain couples TRBV12-3 or TRBV12-4 to TRBJ1-2, with D perhaps matching TRBD1 (5 bases). The CDR3 loop spans 13 amino acids. Deletions cut 3 bases from V and 8 bases from J, with 13 bases between. The CDR3 reads CASSFGRVEGYTF. DNA for the CDR3: TGTGCCAGCAGTTTTGGCAGGGTGGAAGGCTACACCTTC.

This clonotype was observed many times. The junction departs from germline at one end; a sequencing error may be responsible. The chain combines TRBV7-2 with TRBJ2-1; TRBD1 might be the D (6 bases). From germline, CDR1 is SGHTA and CDR2 FQGNSA. The CDR3 is 15 amino acids. The CDR3 coding sequence is TGTGCCAGCAACTTAAACAGGGCGTCCTACAATGAGCAGTTCTTC. This encodes CASNLNRASYNEQFF.

The chain employs TRBV5-1 and TRBJ2-1, with D possibly matching TRBD2 (6 bases). The CDR3 runs 15 residues. The V gene lost 0 bases and the J gene lost 0 bases, with 7 bases spanning the gap. Germline assignment: CDR1 SGHRS and CDR2 YFSETQ. The CDR3 coding sequence is TGCGCCAGCAGCTTGGTAGCGGCCTCCTACAATGAGCAGTTCTTC. It translates to CASSLVAASYNEQFF.

This clonotype was detected a few times. The chain is built from TRBV24-1 and TRBJ2-1; either TRBD1 or TRBD2 may fit D (5 bases each). CDR1 and CDR2 from the germline V gene are KGHDR and SFDVKD. The CDR3 has 14 amino acids. V was trimmed by 2 bases and J by 4 bases, leaving 8 bases between them. The CDR3: CATSDSGPYNEQFF. CDR3 coding DNA: TGTGCCACCAGTGATTCGGGACCGTACAATGAGCAGTTCTTC.

This clonotype has a handful of counts. The chain is built from TRBV15 and TRBJ2-3; 10 nucleotides align to TRBD2. This CDR3 has 14 amino acids. Germline assignment: CDR1 LNHNV and CDR2 YYDKDF (reference sequence). CDR3 residues: CATKPSGRTDTQYF. In nucleotides, the CDR3 is TGTGCTACGAAACCTAGCGGGAGAACAGATACGCAGTATTTT.

This clonotype was seen a few times. This sequence joins TRBV7-8 and TRBJ2-7; 11 bases match TRBD1. The CDR3 loop spans 15 amino acids. Trimming took 2 bases from V and 7 from J; bases not matched to a gene: 7. The germline CDR1 and CDR2 sequences are SGHVS and FQNEAQ. The CDR3 nucleotides are TGTGCCAGCAGCTTAACCGGACAGGGGGCGCTTGAGCAGTACTTC. Residues: CASSLTGQGALEQYF.